Each of the 26 T cell receptor beta chains below was sequenced from the same sample in a study of blood T cells in healthy people across ages. Sample-barcoded 5' priming and a J-beta primer mix drove a second PCR of about 6 to 11 cycles. MiXCR was run by TCRdb on the 5' RACE reads, yielding one entry per CDR3 protein. The sample includes fewer than 900,000 distinct CDR3 sequences, around 48% of them seen just once. Sample: blood. The receptor source for this set is a woman aged 55-69 years in good health.

The V call is TRBV10-3, the J call TRBJ1-2, with TRBD1 matching over 8 bases. CDR3 size: 18 residues. The trim removed 0 bases at V and 3 bases at J, leaving 12 bases unmatched. Germline CDR1 is ENHRY and CDR2 is SYGVKD. The CDR3 sequence is CAISESTRGQVRDYGYTF. The CDR3 bases are TGTGCCATCAGTGAGTCGACCCGGGGACAGGTACGGGACTATGGCTACACCTTC.

The rearrangement joins TRBV12-3 or TRBV12-4 to TRBJ2-7, with no clear D. V dropped 5 bases and J dropped 3 bases, with 11 bases sitting between them. The CDR3 has 13 residues. This CDR3 is CASSVSAYYEQYF. Here the CDR3 DNA reads TGTGCCAGCAGTGTTTCGGCCTACTACGAGCAGTACTTC.

This rearrangement joins TRBV12-3 or TRBV12-4 to TRBJ2-1; D unresolved. The ends were cut back, 5 bases at V and 4 bases at J, with 6 bases in the middle. There are 12 residues in the CDR3. The CDR3 bases are TGTGCCAGCAGTACGTCATACAATGAGCAGTTCTTC. Translated, it gives CASSTSYNEQFF.

This clonotype has a handful of counts. This chain links TRBV12-3 or TRBV12-4 with TRBJ2-7; 7 nucleotides agree with TRBD1. The CDR3 is made up of 13 amino acids. V lost 10 bases, J lost 7 bases, and 13 bases stayed unmatched. The CDR3, as DNA: TGTGCCACCACGCCGTTACAGGGGCAGGAGCAGTACTTC. Its translation is CATTPLQGQEQYF.

The chain combines TRBV6-1 with TRBJ1-2; 7 bases line up with TRBD1. The V gene end was trimmed by 4 bases and the J gene end by 6 bases; junction bases not matched to a gene: 8. Germline assignment: CDR1 MNHNS and CDR2 SASEGT. This CDR3 contains 14 residues. CDR3 nucleotides: TGTGCCAGCAGTGTACAGGGGATAGCGGATGGCTACACCTTC. Encoded protein: CASSVQGIADGYTF.

This clonotype was picked up many times. This chain uses TRBV12-3 or TRBV12-4 with TRBJ2-6, with 9 bases matching TRBD1. CDR3 length: 17 residues. The ends lost 3 bases at V and 0 bases at J; junction bases unmatched: 3. In nucleotides, the CDR3 is TGTGCCAGCAGTTTGGGGACAGGGTACTCTGGGGCCAACGTCCTGACTTTC. This gives the protein CASSLGTGYSGANVLTF.

V usage is TRBV11-1 and J usage is TRBJ2-3; possibly TRBD1 for D (6 bases). CDR1 is SGHAT and CDR2 is FQDESV in the germline V gene (reference sequence). The CDR3 extends over 15 amino acids. V lost 5 bases and J 1 base, leaving 13 bases between the germline ends. CDR3 residues: CASSPGVRGTDTQYF. The CDR3 coding sequence is TGTGCCAGCAGCCCAGGGGTGAGAGGCACAGATACGCAGTATTTT.

The chain combines TRBV23-1 with TRBJ2-5, with 7 bases fitting TRBD2. TRBV23-1 is sorted into the ORF group, with uncertain function. The length of the CDR3 is 15 residues. V trimming: 2 bases; J trimming: 7 bases; junction bases outside the gene matches: 10. The CDR3 protein is CASSQPPSGYSTQYF. CDR3 nucleotides: TGCGCCAGCAGTCAACCGCCTAGCGGTTACTCGACCCAGTACTTC.

This clonotype has a handful of counts. The V gene is TRBV20-1, the J gene TRBJ2-1; D might be TRBD2 (5 bases). The CDR3 length is 11 residues. The germline CDR1 and CDR2 sequences are DFQATT and SNEGSKA (reference sequence). Trimming removed 5 bases at V and 7 bases at J, with 9 bases between. CDR3 residues: CSARRDNEQFF. The CDR3 region has the DNA TGCAGTGCTCGCCGGGATAATGAGCAGTTCTTC.

The V call is TRBV30, the J call TRBJ2-1; D is ambiguous. The V gene's germline CDR1 is GTSNPN and CDR2 SVGIG (reference sequence). V was cut by 2 bases and J by 8 bases, with 13 bases left in between. The CDR3 is 13 amino acids. CDR3 residues: CAWSKKAVDEQFF. In DNA, the CDR3 is TGTGCCTGGAGTAAGAAGGCGGTAGATGAGCAGTTCTTC.

The V and J genes are TRBV27 and TRBJ2-4; tentative D call: TRBD1 (7 bases). The J call may be wrong; the DNA end is better matched by TRBJ2-7. The germline V gene encodes CDR1 MNHEY and CDR2 SMNVEV (reference sequence). This CDR3 is 13 amino acids long. The CDR3 loop reads CASMMRQGGEQYF. The CDR3 DNA is TGTGCCAGCATGATGAGGCAGGGGGGCGAGCAGTACTTC.

The chain uses TRBV6-1 and TRBJ2-7; 9 positions agree with TRBD2. The CDR3 runs to 15 residues. Germline trimming cut 8 bases from V and 4 bases from J; bases unmatched to any gene: 12. CDR1 and CDR2 (germline): MNHNS, SASEGT. Here the CDR3 DNA reads TGTGCCAGCGCCTTACCGGGACTAGCAAGATACGAGCAGTACTTC. This codes for CASALPGLARYEQYF.

CDR3 amino acids: CASGLGTSGSTGELFF. The CDR3, as DNA: TGTGCTAGTGGTTTGGGGACTAGCGGGAGTACCGGGGAGCTGTTTTTT. The chain combines TRBV12-5 with TRBJ2-2, with 13 bases identical to TRBD2. The CDR3 contains 16 residues. V shed 1 base, J shed 5 bases, and the junction held 1 base outside the gene matches. CDR1 and CDR2 (germline): LGHNT, FRNRAP.

The rearrangement uses TRBV4-3 and TRBJ2-5, with a tentative D call TRBD2 (5 bases). V was pared by 1 base and J by 4 bases, with 10 bases between. The CDR3 has 14 residues. Germline V gene data show CDR1 as LGHNA and CDR2 as YSLEER. CDR3 loop: CASSQGSGGETQYF. As DNA, the CDR3 is TGCGCCAGCAGCCAAGGGTCTGGAGGAGAGACCCAGTACTTC.

The chain combines TRBV24-1 with TRBJ2-1, with 7 bases fitting TRBD1. The CDR3 totals 13 residues. V was pared by 4 bases and J by 12 bases, with 8 bases of the junction left unmatched. Looked up from germline, CDR1 is KGHDR and CDR2 is SFDVKD. CDR3 coding DNA: TGTGCCACCAGTGAAAACCGGGACAGTGGGCAGTTCTTC. Translated, it gives CATSENRDSGQFF.

This clonotype has just a few counts. V and J are TRBV4-3 and TRBJ1-5, with 9 nucleotides matching TRBD1. V was pared by 4 bases and J by 2 bases, with 3 bases of the junction left unmatched. The germline V gene encodes CDR1 LGHNA and CDR2 YSLEER. CDR3 length: 15 amino acids. CDR3 region: CASSRRTGGNQPQHF. The DNA of the CDR3 is TGCGCCAGCAGCCGCCGGACAGGGGGCAATCAGCCCCAGCATTTT.

In its sample, this clonotype was seen a few times. V is TRBV4-3 and J is TRBJ2-3; 9 bases are a match to TRBD1. J was trimmed by 4 bases and V by 2 bases; bases with no gene match: 7. Germline V gene lookup returns CDR1 LGHNA and CDR2 YSLEER. This CDR3 spans 16 amino acids. DNA for the CDR3: TGCGCCAGCAGCCAAATGGGACAGGGAGGCGCAGATACGCAGTATTTT. Translation gives CASSQMGQGGADTQYF.

With regard to this clonotype: A much larger clone differs by one base, so this may be a read error. V and J are TRBV3-1 and TRBJ2-5; D may match TRBD1 or TRBD2 (5 bases each). The J call may be in error: the DNA end matches TRBJ2-4 better. CDR3 size: 17 residues. CDR1 LGHDT and CDR2 YNNKEL come from the germline V gene (reference sequence). CDR3 residues: CVSSQDLRGEAKNIQYF. CDR3 nucleotides: TGTGTCAGCAGCCAAGATCTGAGGGGCGAGGCCAAAAACATTCAGTACTTC.

The chain joins TRBV3-1 to TRBJ2-1, with a tentative D call TRBD1 (6 bases). The V gene lost 4 bases and the J gene lost 9 bases, with 13 bases spanning the gap. The germline gives CDR1 LGHDT, CDR2 YNNKEL (reference sequence). The CDR3 sequence is 13 residues long. Written as DNA, the CDR3 is TGTGCCAGCAGCCCGACCCAAGGGGGTGAGCAGTTCTTC. Translated: CASSPTQGGEQFF.

This clonotype was seen only a few times. J is TRBJ2-4 and V is TRBV5-1, with D hard to call. V was trimmed by 0 bases and J by 10 bases, leaving 8 bases between them. This CDR3 is 12 amino acids long. CDR1 is SGHRS and CDR2 is YFSETQ in the germline V gene. The CDR3, as DNA: TGCGCCAGCAGCTTGGTAGGGCGGATTCAGTACTTC. Its translation: CASSLVGRIQYF. Based on the CDR3 plus reference TRBV5-1 and TRBJ2-4, the full variable domain is KAGVTQTPRYLIKTRGQQVTLSCSPISGHRSVSWYQQTPGQGLQFLFEYFSETQRNKGNFPGRFSGRQFSNSRSEMNVSTLELGDSALYLCASSLVGRIQYFGAGTRLSVL.

Comment on this clonotype: One end of the junction varies from germline; a read error may be responsible. This chain uses TRBV7-2 with TRBJ2-7; D is ambiguous. The J call may not be correct, given that the DNA end is closer to TRBJ2-5. The germline V gene encodes CDR1 SGHTA and CDR2 FQGNSA. The CDR3 is 13 residues long. The CDR3 bases are TGTGCCAGCTGCTTAGTTGGTGGAGAGACCCAGTACTTC. The encoded protein is CASCLVGGETQYF.

The rearrangement links TRBV2 to TRBJ2-1, with D tentatively TRBD2 (5 bases). Germline V CDR1 and CDR2: SNHLY, FYNNEI. V gave up 8 bases and J gave up 0 bases, with 14 bases separating them. This CDR3 has 15 amino acids. CDR3 nucleotides: TGTGCCAGCGGGCGGACGGGGAGCTCCTACAATGAGCAGTTCTTC. Translating it yields CASGRTGSSYNEQFF.

This clonotype was detected only a few times. This chain links TRBV7-2 with TRBJ2-3, with 8 nucleotides matching TRBD2. V gave up 6 bases and J gave up 3 bases; unmatched junction bases: 8. The CDR3 contains 15 residues. Germline assignment: CDR1 SGHTA and CDR2 FQGNSA. The CDR3 region has the DNA TGTGCCAGCAGTTTTCCGGGACTAGTAACAGATACGCAGTATTTT. Translation gives CASSFPGLVTDTQYF.

This chain uses TRBV3-1 with TRBJ2-3; the match to TRBD2 covers 13 bases. The CDR3 is 16 amino acids. The germline V gene has CDR1 LGHDT and CDR2 YNNKEL (reference sequence). Germline trimming cut 1 base from V and 5 bases from J; bases unmatched to any gene: 3. As DNA, the CDR3 is TGTGCCAGCAGCCAAGCACTAGCGGGAGGGATAGATACGCAGTATTTT. Its translation is CASSQALAGGIDTQYF.

The J gene is TRBJ2-4, the V gene TRBV28, with 9 bases that match TRBD2. The DNA matches TRBJ2-7 better at its end, which makes the J call doubtful. The germline gives CDR1 MDHEN, CDR2 SYDVKM. The CDR3 loop spans 14 amino acids. DNA for the CDR3: TGTGCCAGCAGGCCTAGCGGGAACTTATACGAGCAGTACTTC. This codes for CASRPSGNLYEQYF.

The V and J genes are TRBV7-2 and TRBJ2-1; D is perhaps TRBD2 (5 bases). The length of the CDR3 is 16 residues. V lost 2 bases and J 7 bases, leaving 18 bases between the germline ends. Per the germline V gene, CDR1 is SGHTA and CDR2 is FQGNSA. Here the CDR3 DNA reads TGTGCCAGCAGCTTATTCGTGACTACTACGATTAATGAGCAGTTCTTC. Residues: CASSLFVTTTINEQFF.